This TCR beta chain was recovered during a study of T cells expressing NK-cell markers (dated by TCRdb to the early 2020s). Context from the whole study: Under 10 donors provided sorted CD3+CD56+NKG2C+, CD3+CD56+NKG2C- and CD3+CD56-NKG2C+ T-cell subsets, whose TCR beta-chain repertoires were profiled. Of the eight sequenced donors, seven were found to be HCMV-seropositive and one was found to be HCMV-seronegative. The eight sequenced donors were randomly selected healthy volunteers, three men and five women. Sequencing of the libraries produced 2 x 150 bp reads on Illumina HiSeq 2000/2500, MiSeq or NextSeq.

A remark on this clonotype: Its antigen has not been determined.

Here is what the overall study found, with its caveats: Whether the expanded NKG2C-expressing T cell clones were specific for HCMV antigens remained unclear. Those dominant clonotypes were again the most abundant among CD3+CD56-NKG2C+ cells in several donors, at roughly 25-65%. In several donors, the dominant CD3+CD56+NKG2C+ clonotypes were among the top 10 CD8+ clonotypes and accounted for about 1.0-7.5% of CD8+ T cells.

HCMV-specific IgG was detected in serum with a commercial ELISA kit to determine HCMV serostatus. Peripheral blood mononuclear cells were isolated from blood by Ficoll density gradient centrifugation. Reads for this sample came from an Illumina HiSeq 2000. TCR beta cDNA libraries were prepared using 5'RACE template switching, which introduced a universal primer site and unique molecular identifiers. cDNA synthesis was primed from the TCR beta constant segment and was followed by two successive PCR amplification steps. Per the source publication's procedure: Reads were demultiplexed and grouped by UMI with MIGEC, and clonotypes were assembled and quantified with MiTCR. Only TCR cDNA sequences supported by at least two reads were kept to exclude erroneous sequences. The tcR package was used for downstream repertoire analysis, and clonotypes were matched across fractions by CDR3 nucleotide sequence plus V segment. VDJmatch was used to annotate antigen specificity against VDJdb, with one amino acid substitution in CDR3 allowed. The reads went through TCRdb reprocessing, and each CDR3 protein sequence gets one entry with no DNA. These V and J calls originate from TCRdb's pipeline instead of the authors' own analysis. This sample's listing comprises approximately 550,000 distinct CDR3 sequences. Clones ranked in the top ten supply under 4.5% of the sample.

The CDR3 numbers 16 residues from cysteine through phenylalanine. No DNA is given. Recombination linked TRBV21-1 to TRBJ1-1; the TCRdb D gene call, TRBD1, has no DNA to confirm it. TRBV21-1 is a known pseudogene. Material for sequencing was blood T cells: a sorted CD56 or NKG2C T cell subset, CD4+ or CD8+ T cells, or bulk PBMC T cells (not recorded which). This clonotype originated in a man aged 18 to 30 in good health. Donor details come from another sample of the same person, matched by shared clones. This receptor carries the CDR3 CASSKVGEHPNTEAFF.